The clone carrying this T cell receptor (beta chain) was seen many times. The record originates from a study of identical twins. Losses at the gene ends were 3 bases for V and 5 bases for J; bases not matched to a gene: 3. Germline V lookup: CDR1 SGHDN, CDR2 FVKESK. This CDR3 is 16 amino acids long. One entry per CDR3 protein, called by TCRdb with MiXCR from the 5' RACE reads. The table lists approximately 140,000 distinct CDR3 sequences, 3% to 4% of them singletons. The source material was memory T cells sorted from blood. The chain carries TRBV14 and TRBJ2-2; 13 nucleotides match TRBD2. The TCR originated in a man aged 18-30 years in good health. CDR3 amino acids: CASSQTSGRFTGELFF. CDR3 sequence (DNA): TGTGCCAGCAGCCAGACTAGCGGGAGGTTTACCGGGGAGCTGTTTTTT.